One and the same sample provided the 6 T cell receptor beta chains below, sequenced in a study of T cell responses to AZD1222 COVID-19 vaccine. Clones were read by immunoSEQ multiplex PCR, and TCRdb kept only the in-frame ones, dropping some. The table shows 150,000 to 200,000 clones, with around nine tenths occurring only once. This material consisted of peripheral blood, taken on day 0 of AZD1222 vaccination. The receptors were gathered from an adult in good health.

V usage is TRBV19 and J usage is TRBJ2-2, with D possibly TRBD2 on 6 matching bases. Germline V gives CDR1 LNHDA, CDR2 SQIVND (reference sequence). The CDR3 has 13 amino acids. V was cut by 8 bases and J by 6 bases, with 13 bases left in between. Here the CDR3 reads CASCLGGAGELFF. The CDR3 DNA reads TGTGCCAGTTGCCTTGGAGGGGCCGGGGAGCTGTTTTTT.

This chain connects TRBV18 to TRBJ1-1; D unresolved. Trimming stripped 2 bases from V and 5 bases from J, with 12 bases between. This CDR3 contains 14 residues. Germline assignment: CDR1 KGHSH and CDR2 LQKENI. CDR3 DNA: TGTGCCAGCTCACCATCCGCGGTGAGGACTGAAGCTTTCTTT. Its translation: CASSPSAVRTEAFF.

The chain carries TRBV19 and TRBJ1-1; TRBD1 aligns across 8 bases. The CDR3 sequence is 12 residues long. With V trimmed by 10 bases and J by 11 bases, 12 bases remained unmatched. Germline V gene data show CDR1 as LNHDA and CDR2 as SQIVND (reference sequence). The CDR3 DNA sequence: TGTGCCACCGCAGCGGACAGGGTCGTTGCTTTCTTT. It encodes CATAADRVVAFF.

CDR3 sequence reads: CASSADRGARAFF. The CDR3 nucleotides are TGTGCCAGCAGCGCGGACAGGGGAGCGAGAGCTTTCTTT. The chain employs TRBV13 and TRBJ1-1; 9 bases are a match to TRBD1. CDR3 length: 13 amino acids. CDR1 and CDR2 (germline): PRHDT, FYEKMQ (reference sequence). J gave up 10 bases and V 5 bases, and 8 bases lay outside the gene matches.

The chain employs TRBV12-3 or TRBV12-4 and TRBJ2-5; D possibly corresponds to TRBD1 (7 bases). This CDR3 comprises 13 residues. The germline V and J ends were trimmed by 7 bases and 3 bases, with 12 bases remaining between them. In DNA form, the CDR3 reads TGTGCCAGCATCAGGGGGGTCGAAGAGACCCAGTACTTC. Encoded protein: CASIRGVEETQYF.

The genes are TRBV5-1 and TRBJ1-1; TRBD1 matches at 8 bases. V was clipped by 7 bases and J by 6 bases; unmatched bases: 11. CDR1 SGHRS and CDR2 YFSETQ come from the germline V gene. The CDR3 runs 14 residues. The CDR3, as DNA: TGCGCCAGCGGAAGGGAGCAGGGGGCGGCTGAAGCTTTCTTT. Protein product: CASGREQGAAEAFF.